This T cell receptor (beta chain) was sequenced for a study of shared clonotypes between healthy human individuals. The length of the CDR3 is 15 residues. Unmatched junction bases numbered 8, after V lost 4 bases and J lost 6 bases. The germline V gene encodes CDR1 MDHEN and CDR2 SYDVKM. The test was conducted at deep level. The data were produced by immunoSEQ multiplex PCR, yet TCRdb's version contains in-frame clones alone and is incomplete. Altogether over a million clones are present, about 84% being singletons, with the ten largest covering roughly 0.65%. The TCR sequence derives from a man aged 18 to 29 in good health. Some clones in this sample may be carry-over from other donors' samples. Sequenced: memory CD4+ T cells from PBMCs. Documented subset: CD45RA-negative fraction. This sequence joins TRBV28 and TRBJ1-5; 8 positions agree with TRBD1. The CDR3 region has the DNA TGTGCCAGCAGTTACGGACAGGGTGGCAGTCAGCCCCAGCATTTT. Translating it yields CASSYGQGGSQPQHF.